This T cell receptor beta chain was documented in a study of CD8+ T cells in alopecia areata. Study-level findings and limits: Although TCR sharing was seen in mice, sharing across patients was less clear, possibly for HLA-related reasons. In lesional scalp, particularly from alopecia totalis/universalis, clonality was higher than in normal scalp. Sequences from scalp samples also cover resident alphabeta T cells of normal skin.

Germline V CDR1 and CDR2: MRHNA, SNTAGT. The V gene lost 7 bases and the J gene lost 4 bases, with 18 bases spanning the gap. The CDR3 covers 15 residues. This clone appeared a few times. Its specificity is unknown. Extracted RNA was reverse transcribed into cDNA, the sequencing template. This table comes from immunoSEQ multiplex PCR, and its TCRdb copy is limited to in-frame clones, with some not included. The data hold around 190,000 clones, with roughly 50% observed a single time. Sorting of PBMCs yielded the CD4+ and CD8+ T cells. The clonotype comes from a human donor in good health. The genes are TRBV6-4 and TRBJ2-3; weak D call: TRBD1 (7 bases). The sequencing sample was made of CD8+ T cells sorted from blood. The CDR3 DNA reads TGTGCCAGCACCCATGGGTCAGGGGGGCCAGATACGCAGTATTTT. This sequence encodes CASTHGSGGPDTQYF.